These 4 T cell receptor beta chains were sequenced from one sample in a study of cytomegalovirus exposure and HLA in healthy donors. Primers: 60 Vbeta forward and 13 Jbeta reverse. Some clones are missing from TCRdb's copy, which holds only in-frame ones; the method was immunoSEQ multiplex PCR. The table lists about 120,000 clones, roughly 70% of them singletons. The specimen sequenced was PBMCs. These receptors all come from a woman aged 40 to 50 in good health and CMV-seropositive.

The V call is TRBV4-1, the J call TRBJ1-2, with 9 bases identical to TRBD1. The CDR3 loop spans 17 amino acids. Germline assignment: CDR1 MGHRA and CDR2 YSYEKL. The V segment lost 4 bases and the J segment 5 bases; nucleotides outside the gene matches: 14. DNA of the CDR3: TGCGCCAGCAGCCCCCGACAGGGGGACGCCGGGTTGTATGGCTACACCTTC. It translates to CASSPRQGDAGLYGYTF.

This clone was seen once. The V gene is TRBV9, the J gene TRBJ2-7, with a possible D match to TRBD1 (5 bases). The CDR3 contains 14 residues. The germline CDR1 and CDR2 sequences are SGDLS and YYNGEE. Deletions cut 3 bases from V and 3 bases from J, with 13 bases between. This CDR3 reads CASSASGLGYEQYF. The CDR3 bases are TGTGCCAGCAGCGCATCAGGGTTGGGCTACGAGCAGTACTTC.

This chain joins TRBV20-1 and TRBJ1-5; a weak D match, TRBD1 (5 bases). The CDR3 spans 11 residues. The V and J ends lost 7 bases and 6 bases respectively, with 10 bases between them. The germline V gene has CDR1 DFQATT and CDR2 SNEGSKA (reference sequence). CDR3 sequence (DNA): TGCAGTGGGGGGGGAGGTCAGCCCCAGCATTTT. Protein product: CSGGGGQPQHF.

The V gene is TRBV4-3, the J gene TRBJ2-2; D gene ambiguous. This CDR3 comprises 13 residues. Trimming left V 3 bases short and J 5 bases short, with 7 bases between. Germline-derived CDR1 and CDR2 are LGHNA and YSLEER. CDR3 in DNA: TGCGCCAGCAGCCATACAGAGACCGGGGAGCTGTTTTTT. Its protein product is CASSHTETGELFF.